This T cell receptor (beta chain) was identified in a study of blood T cell repertoires in COVID-19. Germline CDR1 SGHRS, CDR2 YFSETQ. This CDR3 comprises 14 residues. V lost 6 bases and J lost 2, with 9 bases in between. Sequencing was performed with immunoSEQ multiplex PCR; in TCRdb, only in-frame clones are kept and a portion is missing. Of approximately 170,000 clones listed, approximately 89% are singletons. This chain connects TRBV5-1 to TRBJ2-6; D is ambiguous. This clonotype originated in a man between 65 and 85 years old with acute or convalescent COVID-19. The specimen sequenced was peripheral blood. The CDR3 loop reads CASNGQAGANVLTF. CDR3 nucleotide sequence: TGCGCCAGCAATGGGCAGGCTGGGGCCAACGTCCTGACTTTC.